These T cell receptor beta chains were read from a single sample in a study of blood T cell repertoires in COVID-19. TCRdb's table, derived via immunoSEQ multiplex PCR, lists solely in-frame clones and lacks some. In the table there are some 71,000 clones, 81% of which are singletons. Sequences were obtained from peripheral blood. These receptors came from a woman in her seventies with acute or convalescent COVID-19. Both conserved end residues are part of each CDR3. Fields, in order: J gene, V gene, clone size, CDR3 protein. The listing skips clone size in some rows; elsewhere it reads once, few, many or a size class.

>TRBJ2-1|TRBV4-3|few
CASSQDWRGVDNEQFF
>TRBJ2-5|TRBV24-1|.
CATSDLTPRGETQYF
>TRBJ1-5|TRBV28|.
CASSRNRYSNQPQHF
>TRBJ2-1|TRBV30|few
CAWRGLAVYNEQFF
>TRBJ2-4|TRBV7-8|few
CASSSARVAGLELAKNIQYF
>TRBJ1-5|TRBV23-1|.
CASSQSVEGSNQPQHF
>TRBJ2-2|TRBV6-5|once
CASSWRGEAGELFF
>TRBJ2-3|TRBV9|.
CASSVVGGAVTDTQYF
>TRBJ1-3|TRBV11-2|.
CASSLTGVGNTIYF
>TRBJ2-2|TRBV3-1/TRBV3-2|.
CASSAYQGAGELFF
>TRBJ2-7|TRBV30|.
CAWQTQSSYEQYF
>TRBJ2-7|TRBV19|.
CASSIGSGRWQGPYEQYF
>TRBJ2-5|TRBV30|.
CAWSHTGTGVPETQYF
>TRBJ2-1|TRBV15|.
CATSNPGRVVDEQFF
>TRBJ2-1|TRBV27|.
CASSTPGGYNEQFF
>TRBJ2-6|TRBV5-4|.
CASSLVRSVDSGANVLTF
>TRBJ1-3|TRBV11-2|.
CASSTQGATSGNTIYF
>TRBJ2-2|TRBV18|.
CASSPTGVTNTGELFF
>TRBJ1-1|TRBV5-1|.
CASSSGGREAEAFF
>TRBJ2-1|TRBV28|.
CASTQGGTSAGMRVWDEQFF
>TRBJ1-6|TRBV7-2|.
CASSLLTGNSYNSPLHF
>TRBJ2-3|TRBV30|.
CAWSVRGVGDTQYF
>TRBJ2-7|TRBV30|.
CAWSRDRGGLGEQYF
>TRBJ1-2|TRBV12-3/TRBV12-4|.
CASRSEGPPHYTF
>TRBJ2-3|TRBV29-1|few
CSTAGEGTDTQYF
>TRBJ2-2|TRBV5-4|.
CASSLGQGANTGELFF
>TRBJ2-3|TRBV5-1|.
CASSTGQNTDTQYF
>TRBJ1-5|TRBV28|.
CASSPRGGRGYQPQHF
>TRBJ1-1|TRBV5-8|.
CASSLERQAGNSEAFF
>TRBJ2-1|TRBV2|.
CASRAGTGSTYNEQFF
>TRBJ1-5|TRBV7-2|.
CASSLGGVASNQPQHF
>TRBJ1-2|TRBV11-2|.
CASSLGAGGTYGYTF
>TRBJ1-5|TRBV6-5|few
CASRTDRAGIEPQHF
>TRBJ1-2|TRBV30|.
CAWEVRGGAHGYTF
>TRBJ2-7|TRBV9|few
CASSVEISGEQYF
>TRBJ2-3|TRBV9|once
CASSLDRTSGTDTQYF
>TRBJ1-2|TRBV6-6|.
CASTQGSNYGYTF
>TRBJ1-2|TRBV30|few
CAWTYRDRGSGYTF
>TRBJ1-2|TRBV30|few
CAIEDRLSGYTF
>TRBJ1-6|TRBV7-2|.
CASSPGQGMNSPLHF